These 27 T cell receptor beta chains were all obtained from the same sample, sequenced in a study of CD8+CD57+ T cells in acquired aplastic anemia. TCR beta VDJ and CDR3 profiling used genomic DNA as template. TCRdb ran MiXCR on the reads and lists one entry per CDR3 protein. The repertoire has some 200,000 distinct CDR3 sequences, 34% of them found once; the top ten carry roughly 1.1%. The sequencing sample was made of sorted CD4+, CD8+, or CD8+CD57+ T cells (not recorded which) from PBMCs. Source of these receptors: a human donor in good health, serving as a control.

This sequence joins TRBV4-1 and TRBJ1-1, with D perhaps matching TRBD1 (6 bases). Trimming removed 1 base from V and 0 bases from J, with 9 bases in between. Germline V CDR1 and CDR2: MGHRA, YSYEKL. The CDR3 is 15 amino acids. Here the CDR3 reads CASSQVRDMNTEAFF. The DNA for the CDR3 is TGCGCCAGCAGCCAAGTTAGGGACATGAACACTGAAGCTTTCTTT.

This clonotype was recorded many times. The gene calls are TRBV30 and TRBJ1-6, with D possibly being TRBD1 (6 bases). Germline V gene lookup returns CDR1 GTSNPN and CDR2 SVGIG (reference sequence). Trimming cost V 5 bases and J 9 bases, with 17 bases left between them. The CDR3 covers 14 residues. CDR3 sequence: CAWGEQGLSSPLHF. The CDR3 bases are TGTGCCTGGGGGGAACAGGGTTTGAGTTCACCCCTCCACTTT.

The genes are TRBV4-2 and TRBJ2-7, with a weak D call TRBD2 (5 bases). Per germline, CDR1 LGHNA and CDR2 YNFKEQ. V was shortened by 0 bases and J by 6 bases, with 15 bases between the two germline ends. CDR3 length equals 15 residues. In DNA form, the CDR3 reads TGTGCCAGCAGCCAAGACTACTTTGGGGAGCTCGAGCAGTACTTC. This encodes CASSQDYFGELEQYF.

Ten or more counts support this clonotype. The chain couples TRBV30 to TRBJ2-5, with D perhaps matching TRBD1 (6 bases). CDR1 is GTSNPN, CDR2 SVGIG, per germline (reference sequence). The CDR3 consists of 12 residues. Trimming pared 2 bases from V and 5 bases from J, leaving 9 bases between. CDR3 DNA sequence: TGTGCCTGGAGTTCCCAGGGGGAGACCCAGTACTTC. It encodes CAWSSQGETQYF. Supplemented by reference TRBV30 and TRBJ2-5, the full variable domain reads SQTIHQWPATLVQPVGSPLSLECTVEGTSNPNLYWYRQAAGRGLQLLFYSVGIGQISSEVPQNLSASRPQDRQFILSSKKLLLSDSGFYLCAWSSQGETQYFGPGTRLLVL.

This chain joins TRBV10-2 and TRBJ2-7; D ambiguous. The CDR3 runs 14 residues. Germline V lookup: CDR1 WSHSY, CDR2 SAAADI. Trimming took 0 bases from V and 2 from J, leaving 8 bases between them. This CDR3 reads CASSESPKTYEQYF. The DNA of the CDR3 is TGCGCCAGCAGTGAGTCGCCCAAGACCTACGAGCAGTACTTC.

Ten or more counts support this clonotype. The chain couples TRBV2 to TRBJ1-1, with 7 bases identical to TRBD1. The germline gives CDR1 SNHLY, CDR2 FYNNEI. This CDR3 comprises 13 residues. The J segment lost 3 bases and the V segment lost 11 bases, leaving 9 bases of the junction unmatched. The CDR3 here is CAGLRDRDTEAFF. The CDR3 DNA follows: TGTGCCGGACTACGGGACAGAGACACTGAAGCTTTCTTT.

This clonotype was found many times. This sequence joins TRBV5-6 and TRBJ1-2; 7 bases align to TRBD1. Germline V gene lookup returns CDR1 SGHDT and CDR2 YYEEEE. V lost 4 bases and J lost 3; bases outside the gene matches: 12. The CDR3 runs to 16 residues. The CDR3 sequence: CASSRKGQHAYYGYTF. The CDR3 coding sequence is TGTGCCAGCAGCCGAAAGGGACAGCACGCTTACTATGGCTACACCTTC.

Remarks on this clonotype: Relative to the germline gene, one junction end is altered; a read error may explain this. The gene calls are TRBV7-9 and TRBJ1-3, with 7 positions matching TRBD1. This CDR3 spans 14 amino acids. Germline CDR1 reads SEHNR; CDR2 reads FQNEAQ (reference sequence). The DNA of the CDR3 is TGTGCCAGCAGCGCGACAGGGACTGGAAGCACCACATATTTT. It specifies CASSATGTGSTTYF.

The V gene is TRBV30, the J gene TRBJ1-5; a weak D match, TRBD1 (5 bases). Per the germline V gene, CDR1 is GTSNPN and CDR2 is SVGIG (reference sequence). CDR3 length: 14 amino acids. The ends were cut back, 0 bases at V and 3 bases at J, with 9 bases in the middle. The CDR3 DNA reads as TGTGCCTGGAGTGTAACAGGCCTCAATCAGCCCCAGCATTTT. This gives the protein CAWSVTGLNQPQHF.

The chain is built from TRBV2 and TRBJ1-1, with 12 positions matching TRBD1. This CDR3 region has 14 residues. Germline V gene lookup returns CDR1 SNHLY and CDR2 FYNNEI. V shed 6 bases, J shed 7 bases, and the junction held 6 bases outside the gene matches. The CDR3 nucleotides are TGTGCCAGCAGCTTAGGGACAGGGGGCCTTGAAGCTTTCTTT. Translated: CASSLGTGGLEAFF.

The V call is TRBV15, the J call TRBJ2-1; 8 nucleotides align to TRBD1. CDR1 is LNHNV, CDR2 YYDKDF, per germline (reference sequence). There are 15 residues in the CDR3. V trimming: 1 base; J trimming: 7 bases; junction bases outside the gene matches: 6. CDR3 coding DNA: TGTGCCACCAGCAGAGGACAGGGGTCGCGTAATGAGCAGTTCTTC. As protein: CATSRGQGSRNEQFF.

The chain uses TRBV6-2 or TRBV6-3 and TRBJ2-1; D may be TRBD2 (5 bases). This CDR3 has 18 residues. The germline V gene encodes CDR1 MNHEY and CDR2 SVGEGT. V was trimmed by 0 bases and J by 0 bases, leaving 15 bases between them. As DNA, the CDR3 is TGTGCCAGCAGTTACTCACGGGGAGCGGTAGCCTCCTACAATGAGCAGTTCTTC. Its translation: CASSYSRGAVASYNEQFF.

CDR3 protein: CASSFLNQQETQYF. The CDR3, as DNA: TGTGCCAGCAGCTTTTTAAATCAACAAGAGACCCAGTACTTC. This chain connects TRBV7-2 to TRBJ2-5; D not certain. CDR3 size: 14 residues. Trimming stripped 3 bases from V and 2 bases from J, with 10 bases between. Germline assignment: CDR1 SGHTA and CDR2 FQGNSA.

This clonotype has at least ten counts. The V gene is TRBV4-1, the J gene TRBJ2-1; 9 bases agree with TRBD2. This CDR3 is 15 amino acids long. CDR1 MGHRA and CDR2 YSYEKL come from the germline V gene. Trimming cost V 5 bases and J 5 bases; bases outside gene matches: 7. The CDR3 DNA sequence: TGCGCCAGCAGCTTGCGGGAGGGCCGCCACAATGAGCAGTTCTTC. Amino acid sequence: CASSLREGRHNEQFF.

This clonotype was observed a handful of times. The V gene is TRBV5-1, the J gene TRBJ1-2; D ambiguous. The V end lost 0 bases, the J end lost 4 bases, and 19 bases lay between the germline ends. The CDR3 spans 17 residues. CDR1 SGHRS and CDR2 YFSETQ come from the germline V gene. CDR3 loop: CASSLDLLGALGYGYTF. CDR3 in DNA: TGCGCCAGCAGCTTGGACCTTTTGGGTGCACTCGGCTATGGCTACACCTTC. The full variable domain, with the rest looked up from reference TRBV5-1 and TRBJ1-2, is KAGVTQTPRYLIKTRGQQVTLSCSPISGHRSVSWYQQTPGQGLQFLFEYFSETQRNKGNFPGRFSGRQFSNSRSEMNVSTLELGDSALYLCASSLDLLGALGYGYTFGSGTRLTVV.

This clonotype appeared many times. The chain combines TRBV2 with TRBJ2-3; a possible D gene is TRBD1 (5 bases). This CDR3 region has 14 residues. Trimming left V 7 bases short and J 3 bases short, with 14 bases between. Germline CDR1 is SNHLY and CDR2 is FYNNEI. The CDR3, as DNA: TGTGCCAGCAATGTTCAGACAGTTACAGATACGCAGTATTTT. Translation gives CASNVQTVTDTQYF.

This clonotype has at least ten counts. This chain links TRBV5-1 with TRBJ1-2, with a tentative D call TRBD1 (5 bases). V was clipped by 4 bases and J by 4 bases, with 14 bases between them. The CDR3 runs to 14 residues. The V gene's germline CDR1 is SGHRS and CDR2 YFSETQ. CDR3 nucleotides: TGCGCCAGCAGCCCCAATGACAGTCTCTATGGCTACACCTTC. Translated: CASSPNDSLYGYTF.

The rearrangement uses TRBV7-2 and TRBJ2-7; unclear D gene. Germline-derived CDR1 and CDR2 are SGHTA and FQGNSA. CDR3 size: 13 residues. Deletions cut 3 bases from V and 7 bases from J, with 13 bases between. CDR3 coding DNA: TGTGCCAGCAGCTTCGACATATCTGGGGAGCAGTACTTC. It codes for CASSFDISGEQYF.

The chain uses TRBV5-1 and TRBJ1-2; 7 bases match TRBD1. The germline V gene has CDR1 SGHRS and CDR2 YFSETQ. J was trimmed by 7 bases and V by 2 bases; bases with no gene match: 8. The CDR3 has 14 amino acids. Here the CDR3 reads CASSFRRQGGGYTF. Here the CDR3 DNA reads TGCGCCAGCAGCTTCCGAAGACAGGGCGGTGGCTACACCTTC.

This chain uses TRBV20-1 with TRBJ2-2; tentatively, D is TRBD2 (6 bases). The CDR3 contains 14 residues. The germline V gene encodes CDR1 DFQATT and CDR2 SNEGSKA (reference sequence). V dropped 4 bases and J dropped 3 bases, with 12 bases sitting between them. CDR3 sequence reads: CSAKGRLDTGELFF. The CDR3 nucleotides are TGCAGTGCTAAGGGGAGGTTGGACACCGGGGAGCTGTTTTTT.

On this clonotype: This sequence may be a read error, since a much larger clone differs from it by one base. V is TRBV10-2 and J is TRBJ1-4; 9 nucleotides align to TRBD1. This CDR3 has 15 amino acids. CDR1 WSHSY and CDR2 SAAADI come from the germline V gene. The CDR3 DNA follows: TGCGCCAGCAGTACTCCCGGGACAGGGAAGGAAAAACTGCTTTTT. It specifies CASSTPGTGKEKLLF.

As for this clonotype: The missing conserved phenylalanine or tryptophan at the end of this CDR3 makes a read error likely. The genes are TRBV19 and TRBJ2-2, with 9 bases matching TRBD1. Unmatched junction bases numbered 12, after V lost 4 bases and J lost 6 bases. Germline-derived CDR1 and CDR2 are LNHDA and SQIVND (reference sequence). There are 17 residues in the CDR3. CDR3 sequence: CASSSRPTGGVAGELFS. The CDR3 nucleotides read TGTGCCAGTAGTAGCCGTCCAACAGGGGGCGTCGCCGGGGAGCTGTTTTCT.

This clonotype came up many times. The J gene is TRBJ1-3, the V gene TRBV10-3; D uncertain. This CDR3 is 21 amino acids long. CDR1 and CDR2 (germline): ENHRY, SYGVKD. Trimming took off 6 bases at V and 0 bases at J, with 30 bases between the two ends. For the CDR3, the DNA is TGTGCCATCAGCCAAAGATATCAGAACCTACCCGGGCAGTTCTCTGGAAACACCATATATTTT. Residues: CAISQRYQNLPGQFSGNTIYF.

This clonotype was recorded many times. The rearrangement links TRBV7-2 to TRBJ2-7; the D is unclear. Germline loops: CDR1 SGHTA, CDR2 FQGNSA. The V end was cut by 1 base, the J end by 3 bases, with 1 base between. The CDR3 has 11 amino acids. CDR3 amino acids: CASSLVYEQYF. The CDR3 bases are TGTGCCAGCAGCTTAGTCTACGAGCAGTACTTC.

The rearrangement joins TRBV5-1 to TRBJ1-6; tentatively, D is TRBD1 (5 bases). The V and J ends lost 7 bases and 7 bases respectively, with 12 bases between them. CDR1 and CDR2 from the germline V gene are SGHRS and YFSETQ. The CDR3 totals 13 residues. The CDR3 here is CASPRAGNSPLHF. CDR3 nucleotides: TGCGCCAGCCCCCGGGCAGGGAATTCACCCCTCCACTTT.

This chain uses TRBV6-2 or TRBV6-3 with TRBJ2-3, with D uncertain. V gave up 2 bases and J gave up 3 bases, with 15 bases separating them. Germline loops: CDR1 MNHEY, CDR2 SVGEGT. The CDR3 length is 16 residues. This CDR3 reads CASSYVSLLTTDTQYF. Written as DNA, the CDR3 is TGTGCCAGCAGTTACGTAAGTCTCCTGACGACAGATACGCAGTATTTT.

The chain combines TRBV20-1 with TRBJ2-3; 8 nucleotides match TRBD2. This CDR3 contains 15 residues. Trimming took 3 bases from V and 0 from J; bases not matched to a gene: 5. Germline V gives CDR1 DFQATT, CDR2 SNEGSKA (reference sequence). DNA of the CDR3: TGCAGTGCTAGTGGCGAGCGGGGGAGCACAGATACGCAGTATTTT. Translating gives CSASGERGSTDTQYF.